What follows are 16 T cell receptor beta chains derived from one specimen sequenced in a study of blood T cell repertoires in COVID-19. The data were produced by immunoSEQ multiplex PCR, yet TCRdb's version contains in-frame clones alone and is incomplete. The sample includes some 200,000 clones, more than 75% of them seen just once. Sequencing used peripheral blood. The receptors were sampled from a woman aged 70-85 years with COVID-19, enrolled during active disease.

The rearrangement links TRBV5-1 to TRBJ2-7; TRBD1 matches 9 bases. Trimming took 3 bases from V and 7 from J; bases not matched to a gene: 11. CDR1 and CDR2 from the germline V gene are SGHRS and YFSETQ. The CDR3 extends over 15 amino acids. This CDR3 reads CASSSGQGPPGEQYF. CDR3 bases: TGCGCCAGCAGCTCGGGACAGGGACCTCCTGGGGAGCAGTACTTC.

V is TRBV5-4 and J is TRBJ2-5; 7 nucleotides line up with TRBD2. Germline V lookup: CDR1 SGHNT, CDR2 YYREEE (reference sequence). This CDR3 spans 17 amino acids. The junction had 11 bases not matched to a gene; V was cut back by 1 base and J by 2 bases. CDR3 nucleotide sequence: TGTGCCAGCAGCTTGATCGGGAGGAACCAAAATCAAGAGACCCAGTACTTC. It codes for CASSLIGRNQNQETQYF.

The chain links TRBV5-1 to TRBJ2-5, with 7 bases matching TRBD1. Germline V lookup: CDR1 SGHRS, CDR2 YFSETQ. After removal of 0 bases from V and 5 bases from J, the junction contained 10 bases not matched to a gene. The CDR3 is 16 residues long. In nucleotides, the CDR3 is TGCGCCAGCAGCTTGGGGGGACAGTCCGGCGGGGAGACCCAGTACTTC. This encodes CASSLGGQSGGETQYF.

V is TRBV6-5 and J is TRBJ1-2; D remains unclear. From germline, CDR1 is MNHEY and CDR2 SVGAGI. The CDR3 consists of 16 residues. Deletions cut 0 bases from V and 4 bases from J, with 15 bases between. This CDR3 reads CASSYSNRGVGYGYTF. The DNA for the CDR3 is TGTGCCAGCAGTTACTCGAATCGGGGAGTAGGCTATGGCTACACCTTC.

The chain is built from TRBV5-5 and TRBJ1-5; D possibly corresponds to TRBD1 (6 bases). Deletions cut 3 bases from V and 0 bases from J, with 16 bases between. The germline V gene encodes CDR1 SGHKS and CDR2 YYEKEE (reference sequence). The CDR3 consists of 17 residues. Here the CDR3 reads CASSSDRFRNSNQPQHF. The CDR3 bases are TGTGCCAGCAGCTCCGACAGGTTCCGCAATAGCAATCAGCCCCAGCATTTT.

This clone has a single count. V and J are TRBV2 and TRBJ1-4; TRBD1 matches at 7 bases. V lost 4 bases, J lost 1 base, and 0 bases stayed unmatched. This CDR3 spans 14 amino acids. The germline gives CDR1 SNHLY, CDR2 FYNNEI. DNA of the CDR3: TGTGCCAGCAGTGGGGACAGAACTAATGAAAAACTGTTTTTT. Protein: CASSGDRTNEKLFF.

The rearrangement joins TRBV15 to TRBJ2-1; 14 bases map to TRBD2. V dropped 1 base and J dropped 9; count of bases not matched to a gene: 5. This CDR3 comprises 16 residues. Germline V gene data show CDR1 as LNHNV and CDR2 as YYDKDF (reference sequence). CDR3 amino acids: CATSRGGTSGRSEQFF. The CDR3 DNA reads as TGTGCCACCAGCAGAGGGGGGACTAGCGGGAGAAGTGAGCAGTTCTTC.

This clone was counted between two and nine times. This chain connects TRBV30 to TRBJ1-2; 12 bases agree with TRBD1. Germline assignment: CDR1 GTSNPN and CDR2 SVGIG (reference sequence). V shed 7 bases and J 7 bases; nucleotides not matched to a gene: 16. CDR3 length equals 16 residues. The CDR3 DNA sequence: TGTGCCTTCTTCCCGGGGACAGGGGGCGCGTGGGGTGGCTACACCTTC. It encodes CAFFPGTGGAWGGYTF.

V gene TRBV5-1 combines with J gene TRBJ2-5, with D uncertain. CDR1 and CDR2 from the germline V gene are SGHRS and YFSETQ. The germline V and J ends were trimmed by 6 bases and 2 bases, with 8 bases remaining between them. The CDR3 consists of 12 residues. DNA of the CDR3: TGCGCCAGCAAAATTCAACAAGAGACCCAGTACTTC. As protein: CASKIQQETQYF.

The rearrangement joins TRBV5-1 to TRBJ2-7; D call uncertain. V was trimmed by 0 bases and J by 3 bases, leaving 7 bases between them. The CDR3 sequence is 13 residues long. CDR1 is SGHRS, CDR2 YFSETQ, per germline. The CDR3 DNA sequence: TGCGCCAGCAGCTTGGGGCAAGTCTACGAGCAGTACTTC. It specifies CASSLGQVYEQYF. Complete variable domain (other parts from reference TRBV5-1 and TRBJ2-7): KAGVTQTPRYLIKTRGQQVTLSCSPISGHRSVSWYQQTPGQGLQFLFEYFSETQRNKGNFPGRFSGRQFSNSRSEMNVSTLELGDSALYLCASSLGQVYEQYFGPGTRLTVT.

The chain recombines TRBV29-1 with TRBJ1-1; the D gene is possibly TRBD1 (6 bases). The CDR3 is 12 residues long. CDR1 SQVTM and CDR2 ANQGSEA come from the germline V gene. V lost 6 bases and J lost 3, with 11 bases in between. The CDR3 protein is CSVGEGDTEAFF. Written as DNA, the CDR3 is TGCAGCGTAGGGGAGGGGGACACTGAAGCTTTCTTT.

The chain carries TRBV24-1 and TRBJ2-3; D uncertain. The CDR3 is made up of 15 amino acids. Trimming pared 1 base from V and 4 bases from J, leaving 11 bases between. Germline V CDR1 and CDR2: KGHDR, SFDVKD. In DNA form, the CDR3 reads TGTGCCACCAGTGATTTTCCAGGAAAAGCAGATACGCAGTATTTT. Encoded protein: CATSDFPGKADTQYF.

V gene TRBV28 combines with J gene TRBJ2-3; 10 nucleotides line up with TRBD2. CDR1 MDHEN and CDR2 SYDVKM come from the germline V gene. Trimming cost V 3 bases and J 0 bases; bases outside gene matches: 9. The CDR3 contains 18 residues. The CDR3 loop reads CASSFPLAGASSTDTQYF. CDR3 coding DNA: TGTGCCAGCAGTTTCCCCCTAGCGGGGGCCTCTAGCACAGATACGCAGTATTTT. Supplemented by reference TRBV28 and TRBJ2-3, the full variable domain reads DVKVTQSSRYLVKRTGEKVFLECVQDMDHENMFWYRQDPGLGLRLIYFSYDVKMKEKGDIPEGYSVSREKKERFSLILESASTNQTSMYLCASSFPLAGASSTDTQYFGPGTRLTVL.

This clone was seen a handful of times. This chain joins TRBV30 and TRBJ1-2, with D unresolved. This CDR3 is 14 amino acids long. In germline, CDR1 is GTSNPN, CDR2 SVGIG (reference sequence). The V end was cut by 3 bases, the J end by 4 bases, with 15 bases between. CDR3 amino acids: CAWSPLSGFYGYTF. The CDR3 DNA reads TGTGCCTGGAGCCCCCTCTCGGGATTCTATGGCTACACCTTC. The entire variable domain, with the rest obtained from reference TRBV30 and TRBJ1-2, is as follows: SQTIHQWPATLVQPVGSPLSLECTVEGTSNPNLYWYRQAAGRGLQLLFYSVGIGQISSEVPQNLSASRPQDRQFILSSKKLLLSDSGFYLCAWSPLSGFYGYTFGSGTRLTVV.

The chain has TRBV3-1 (or the pseudogene TRBV3-2) and TRBJ2-3; the match to TRBD2 covers 7 bases. The length of the CDR3 is 14 residues. The germline V gene has CDR1 LGHDT and CDR2 YNNKEL (reference sequence). With V trimmed by 4 bases and J by 4 bases, 5 bases remained unmatched. The CDR3 region has the DNA TGTGCCAGCAGCCCGGGACTATCTTCAGATACGCAGTATTTT. Its translation: CASSPGLSSDTQYF.

This chain links TRBV3-1 (or the pseudogene TRBV3-2) with TRBJ2-7; possibly TRBD1 for D (6 bases). Germline loops: CDR1 LGHDT, CDR2 YNNKEL (reference sequence). V lost 2 bases to trimming and J lost 3 bases, with 11 bases between them. This CDR3 comprises 14 residues. The CDR3 sequence: CASSQRDTFYEQYF. DNA for the CDR3: TGTGCCAGCAGCCAACGGGACACTTTCTACGAGCAGTACTTC.